Following are 5 T cell receptor beta chains from one sample sequenced in a study of OX40 agonist ivuxolimab in advanced cancers. Repertoires were generated with immunoSEQ multiplex PCR, while TCRdb's copy carries only in-frame clones and drops some. The data show 35,000 to 55,000 clones, roughly 82% seen once. The sample in question was CD4+ or CD8+ T cells sorted from blood, obtained in a trial of the OX40 agonist ivuxolimab. These receptors were taken from an adult with an advanced solid tumor such as melanoma, head and neck, liver or kidney cancer.

This chain connects TRBV7-6 to TRBJ2-1; D remains unclear. The CDR3 length is 15 residues. The germline gives CDR1 SGHVS, CDR2 FNYEAQ. Trimming took 5 bases from V and 8 from J, leaving 19 bases between them. The CDR3: CASSITRSSIDEQFF. The CDR3 nucleotides are TGTGCCAGCAGCATCACTCGGAGTTCTATCGATGAGCAGTTCTTC.

J is TRBJ2-3 and V is TRBV6-1, with D possibly matching TRBD2 (6 bases). This CDR3 has 13 residues. From germline, CDR1 is MNHNS and CDR2 SASEGT. The ends were cut back, 3 bases at V and 6 bases at J, with 10 bases in the middle. The CDR3 region has the DNA TGTGCCAGCAGTGAGGGGGGAACGGATACGCAGTATTTT. Translating gives CASSEGGTDTQYF.

This sequence joins TRBV18 and TRBJ2-6; the D gene is possibly TRBD1 (5 bases). V shed 3 bases and J shed 1 base, with 10 bases lying between them. The CDR3 loop spans 16 amino acids. Germline CDR1 and CDR2: KGHSH and LQKENI. CDR3 in amino acids: CASSPPGLSGANVLTF. DNA for the CDR3: TGTGCCAGCTCACCCCCAGGGTTATCTGGGGCCAACGTCCTGACTTTC.

V and J are TRBV15 and TRBJ2-3, with 12 bases fitting TRBD2. Germline CDR1 and CDR2: LNHNV and YYDKDF (reference sequence). V lost 0 bases and J lost 5; bases outside the gene matches: 6. The CDR3 loop spans 17 amino acids. The CDR3 spells CATSRERLAGVRDTQYF. DNA of the CDR3: TGTGCCACCAGCAGAGAGCGACTAGCGGGAGTTAGAGATACGCAGTATTTT.

J is TRBJ2-1 and V is TRBV14, with 11 bases identical to TRBD2. CDR3 length: 15 residues. Unmatched junction bases numbered 4, after V lost 5 bases and J lost 4 bases. Germline V lookup: CDR1 SGHDN, CDR2 FVKESK. DNA of the CDR3: TGTGCCAGCAGCTGGGGGACTAGCGGATACAATGAGCAGTTCTTC. Translating gives CASSWGTSGYNEQFF.